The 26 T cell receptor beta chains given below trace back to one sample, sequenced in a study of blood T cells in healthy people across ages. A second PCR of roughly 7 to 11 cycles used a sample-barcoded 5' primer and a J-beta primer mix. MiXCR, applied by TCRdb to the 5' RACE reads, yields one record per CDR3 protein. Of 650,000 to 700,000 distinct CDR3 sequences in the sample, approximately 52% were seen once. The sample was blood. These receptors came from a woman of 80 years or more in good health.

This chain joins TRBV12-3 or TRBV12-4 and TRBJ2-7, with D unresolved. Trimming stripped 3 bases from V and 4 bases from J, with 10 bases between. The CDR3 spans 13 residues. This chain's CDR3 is CASSFFSRYEQYF. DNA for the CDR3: TGTGCCAGCAGTTTTTTTAGTAGGTACGAGCAGTACTTC.

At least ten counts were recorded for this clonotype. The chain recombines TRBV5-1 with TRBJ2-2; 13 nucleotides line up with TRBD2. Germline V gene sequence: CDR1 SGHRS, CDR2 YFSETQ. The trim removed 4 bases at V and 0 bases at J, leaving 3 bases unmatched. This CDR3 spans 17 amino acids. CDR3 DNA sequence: TGCGCCAGCAGCAGGGGACTAGCGGGGTCGAACACCGGGGAGCTGTTTTTT. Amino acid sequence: CASSRGLAGSNTGELFF.

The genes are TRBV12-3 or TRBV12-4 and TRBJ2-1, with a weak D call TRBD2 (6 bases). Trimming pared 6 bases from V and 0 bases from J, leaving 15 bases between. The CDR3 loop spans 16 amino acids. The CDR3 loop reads CASSVVGSPSYNEQFF. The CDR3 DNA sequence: TGTGCCAGCAGCGTAGTCGGGAGTCCCTCCTACAATGAGCAGTTCTTC.

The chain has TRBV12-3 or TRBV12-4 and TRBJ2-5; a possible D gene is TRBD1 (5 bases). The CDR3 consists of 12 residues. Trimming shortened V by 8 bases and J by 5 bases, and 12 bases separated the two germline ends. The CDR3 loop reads CASSISGETQYF. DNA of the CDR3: TGTGCCAGCTCGATTTCAGGGGAGACCCAGTACTTC.

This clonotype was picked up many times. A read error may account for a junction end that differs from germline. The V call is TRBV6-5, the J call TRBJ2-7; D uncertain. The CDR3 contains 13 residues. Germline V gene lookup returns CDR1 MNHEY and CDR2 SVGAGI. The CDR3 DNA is TGTGCCAGCAGTGACTCGGGCTCCTACGAGCAGTACTTC. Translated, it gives CASSDSGSYEQYF.

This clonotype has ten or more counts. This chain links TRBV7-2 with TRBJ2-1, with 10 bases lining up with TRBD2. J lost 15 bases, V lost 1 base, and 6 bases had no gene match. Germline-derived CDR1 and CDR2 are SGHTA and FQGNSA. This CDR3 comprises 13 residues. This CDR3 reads CASSLVGLAGAFF. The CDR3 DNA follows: TGTGCCAGCAGCTTAGTTGGGCTAGCGGGGGCGTTCTTC.

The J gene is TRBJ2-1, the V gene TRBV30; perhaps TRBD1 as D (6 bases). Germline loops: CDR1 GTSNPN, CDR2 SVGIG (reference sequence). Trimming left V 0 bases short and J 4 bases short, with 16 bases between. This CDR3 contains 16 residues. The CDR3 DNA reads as TGTGCCTGGAGTGTAAAGGGACAAGCTTTTTACAATGAGCAGTTCTTC. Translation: CAWSVKGQAFYNEQFF.

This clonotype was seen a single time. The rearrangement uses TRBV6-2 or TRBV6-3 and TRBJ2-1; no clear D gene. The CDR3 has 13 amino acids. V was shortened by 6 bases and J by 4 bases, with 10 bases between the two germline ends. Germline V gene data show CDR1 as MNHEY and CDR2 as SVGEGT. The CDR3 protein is CASRDQNYNEQFF. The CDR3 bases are TGTGCCAGCAGGGACCAGAATTACAATGAGCAGTTCTTC.

The CDR3 loop reads CASSALSGANVLTF. The CDR3 nucleotides read TGTGCCAGCAGCGCTCTCTCTGGGGCCAACGTCCTGACTTTC. V usage is TRBV6-5 and J usage is TRBJ2-6; no reliable D call. Trimming stripped 6 bases from V and 0 bases from J, with 6 bases between. In germline, CDR1 is MNHEY, CDR2 SVGAGI. The CDR3 runs to 14 residues.

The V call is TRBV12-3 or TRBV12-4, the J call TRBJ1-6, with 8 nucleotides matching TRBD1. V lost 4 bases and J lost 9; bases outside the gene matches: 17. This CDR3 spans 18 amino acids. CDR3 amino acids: CASSSILDRVGASSPLHF. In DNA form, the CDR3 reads TGTGCCAGCAGTTCCATACTGGACAGGGTAGGGGCAAGTTCACCCCTCCACTTT.

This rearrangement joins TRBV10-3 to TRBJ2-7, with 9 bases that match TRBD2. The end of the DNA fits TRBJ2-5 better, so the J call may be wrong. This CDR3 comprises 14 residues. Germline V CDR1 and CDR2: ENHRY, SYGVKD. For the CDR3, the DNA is TGTGCCACAGCCGGTAGCGGGGGTTCAGAGACCCAGTACTTC. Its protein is CATAGSGGSETQYF.

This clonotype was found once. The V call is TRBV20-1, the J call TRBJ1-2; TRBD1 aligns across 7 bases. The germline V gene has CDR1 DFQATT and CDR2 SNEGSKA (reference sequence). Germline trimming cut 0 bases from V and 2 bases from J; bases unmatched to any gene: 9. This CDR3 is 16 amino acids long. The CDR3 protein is CSARDFPTGDNYGYTF. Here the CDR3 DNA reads TGCAGTGCTAGAGATTTCCCAACAGGGGACAACTATGGCTACACCTTC.

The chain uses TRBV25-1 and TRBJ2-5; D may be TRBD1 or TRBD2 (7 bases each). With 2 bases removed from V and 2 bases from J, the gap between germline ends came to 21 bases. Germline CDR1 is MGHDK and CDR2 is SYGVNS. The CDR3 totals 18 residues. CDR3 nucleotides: TGTGCCAGCAGTGAAGGGGGGGTCAGGGGGGTACTTCAAGAGACCCAGTACTTC. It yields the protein CASSEGGVRGVLQETQYF.

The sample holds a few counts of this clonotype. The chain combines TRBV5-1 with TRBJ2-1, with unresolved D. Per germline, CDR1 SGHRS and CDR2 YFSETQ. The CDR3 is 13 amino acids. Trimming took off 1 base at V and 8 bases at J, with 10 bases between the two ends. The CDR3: CASSLRLQDEQFF. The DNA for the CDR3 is TGCGCCAGCAGCTTGCGCCTCCAGGATGAGCAGTTCTTC. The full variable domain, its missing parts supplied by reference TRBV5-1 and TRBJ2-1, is KAGVTQTPRYLIKTRGQQVTLSCSPISGHRSVSWYQQTPGQGLQFLFEYFSETQRNKGNFPGRFSGRQFSNSRSEMNVSTLELGDSALYLCASSLRLQDEQFFGPGTRLTVL.

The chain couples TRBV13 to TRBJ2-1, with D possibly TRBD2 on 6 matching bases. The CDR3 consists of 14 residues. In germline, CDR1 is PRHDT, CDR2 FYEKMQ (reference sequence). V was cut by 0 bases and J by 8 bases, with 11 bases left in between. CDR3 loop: CASSLGLSGDEQFF. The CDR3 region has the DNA TGTGCCAGCAGCTTAGGATTATCGGGGGATGAGCAGTTCTTC.

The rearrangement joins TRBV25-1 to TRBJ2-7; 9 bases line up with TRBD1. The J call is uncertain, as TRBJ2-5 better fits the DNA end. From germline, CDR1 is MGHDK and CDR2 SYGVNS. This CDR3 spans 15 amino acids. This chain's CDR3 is CASSDRGREKETQYF. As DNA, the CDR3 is TGTGCCAGCTCGGACAGGGGAAGGGAAAAAGAGACCCAGTACTTC.

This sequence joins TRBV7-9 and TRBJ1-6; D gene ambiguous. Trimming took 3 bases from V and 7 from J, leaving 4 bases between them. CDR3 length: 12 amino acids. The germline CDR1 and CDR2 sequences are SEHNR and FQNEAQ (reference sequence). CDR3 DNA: TGTGCCAGCAGCTTTTCAAATTCACCCCTCCACTTT. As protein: CASSFSNSPLHF. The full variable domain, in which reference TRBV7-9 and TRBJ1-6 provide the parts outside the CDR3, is DTGVSQNPRHKITKRGQNVTFRCDPISEHNRLYWYRQTLGQGPEFLTYFQNEAQLEKSRLLSDRFSAERPKGSFSTLEIQRTEQGDSAMYLCASSFSNSPLHFGNGTRLTVT.

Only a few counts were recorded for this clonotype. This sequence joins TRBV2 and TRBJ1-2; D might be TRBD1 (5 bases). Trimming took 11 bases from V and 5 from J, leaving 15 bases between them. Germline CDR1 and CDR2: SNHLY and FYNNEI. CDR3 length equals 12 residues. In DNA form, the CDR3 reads TGTGCCCTTCGGGGCTTGACGTATGGCTACACCTTC. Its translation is CALRGLTYGYTF.

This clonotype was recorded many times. The CDR3 sequence: CASSLSSYNSPLHF. CDR3 sequence (DNA): TGTGCCAGCAGCTTAAGCTCCTATAATTCACCCCTCCACTTT. The rearrangement uses TRBV7-9 and TRBJ1-6, with D hard to call. The CDR3 is 14 residues long. CDR1 and CDR2 from the germline V gene are SEHNR and FQNEAQ (reference sequence). Trimming left V 2 bases short and J 0 bases short, with 2 bases between.

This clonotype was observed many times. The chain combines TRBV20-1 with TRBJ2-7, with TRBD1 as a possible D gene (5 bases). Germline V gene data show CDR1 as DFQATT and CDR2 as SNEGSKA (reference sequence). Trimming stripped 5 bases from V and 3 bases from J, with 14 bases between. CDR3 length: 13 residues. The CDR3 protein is CSASSGPRYEQYF. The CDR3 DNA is TGCAGTGCTTCCTCAGGGCCCCGCTACGAGCAGTACTTC.

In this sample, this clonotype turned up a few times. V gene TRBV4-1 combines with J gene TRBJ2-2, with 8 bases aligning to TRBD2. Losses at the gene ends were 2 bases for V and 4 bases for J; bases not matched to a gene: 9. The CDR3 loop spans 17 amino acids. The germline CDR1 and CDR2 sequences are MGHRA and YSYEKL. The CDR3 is CASSQPKPSGSTGELFF. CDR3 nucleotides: TGCGCCAGCAGCCAACCTAAACCCAGCGGGAGCACCGGGGAGCTGTTTTTT.

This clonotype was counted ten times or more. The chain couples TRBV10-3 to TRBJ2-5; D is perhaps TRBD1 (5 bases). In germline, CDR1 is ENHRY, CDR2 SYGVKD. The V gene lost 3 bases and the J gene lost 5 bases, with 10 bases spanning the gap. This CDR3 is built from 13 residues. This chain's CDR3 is CAISDSGLETQYF. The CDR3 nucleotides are TGTGCCATCAGTGACTCAGGGTTGGAGACCCAGTACTTC.

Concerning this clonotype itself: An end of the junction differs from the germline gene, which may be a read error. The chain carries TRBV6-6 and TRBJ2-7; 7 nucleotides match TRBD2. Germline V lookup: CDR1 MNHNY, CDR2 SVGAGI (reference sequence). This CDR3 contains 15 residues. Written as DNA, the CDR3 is TGTGCCGGCAGTTACACCACTAGCGATTCCTACGAGCAGTACTTC. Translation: CAGSYTTSDSYEQYF.

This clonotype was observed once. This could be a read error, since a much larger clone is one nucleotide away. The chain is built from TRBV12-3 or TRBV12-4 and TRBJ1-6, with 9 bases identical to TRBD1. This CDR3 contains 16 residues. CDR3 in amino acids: CVSSLGIDRGRSPLHF. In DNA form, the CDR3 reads TGTGTCAGCAGTTTGGGAATCGACAGGGGGAGGTCACCCCTCCACTTT.

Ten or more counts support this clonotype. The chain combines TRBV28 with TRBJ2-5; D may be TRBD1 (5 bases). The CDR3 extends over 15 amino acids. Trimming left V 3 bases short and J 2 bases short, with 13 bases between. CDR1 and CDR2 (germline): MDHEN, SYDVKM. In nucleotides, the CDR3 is TGTGCCAGCAGTTTTCCAGGGTCGCGGCAAGAGACCCAGTACTTC. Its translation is CASSFPGSRQETQYF.

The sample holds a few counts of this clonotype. The CDR3 here is CASSWVGRETQYF. The CDR3 region has the DNA TGTGCCAGCAGTTGGGTAGGGCGAGAGACCCAGTACTTC. This chain joins TRBV12-3 or TRBV12-4 and TRBJ2-5; D call uncertain. V shed 4 bases and J shed 4 bases, with 10 bases lying between them. This CDR3 is 13 amino acids long.